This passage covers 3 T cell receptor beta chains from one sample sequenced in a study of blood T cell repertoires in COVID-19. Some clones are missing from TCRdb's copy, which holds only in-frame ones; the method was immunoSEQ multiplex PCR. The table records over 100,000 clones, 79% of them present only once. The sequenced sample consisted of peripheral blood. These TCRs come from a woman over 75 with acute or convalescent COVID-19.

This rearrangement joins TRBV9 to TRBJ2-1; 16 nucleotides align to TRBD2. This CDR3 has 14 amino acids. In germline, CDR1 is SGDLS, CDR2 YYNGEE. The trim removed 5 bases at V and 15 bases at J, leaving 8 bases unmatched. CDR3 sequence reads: CASRPGLAGGPSFF. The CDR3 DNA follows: TGTGCCAGCAGACCGGGACTAGCGGGAGGGCCGTCGTTCTTC. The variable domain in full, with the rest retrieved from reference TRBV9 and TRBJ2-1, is DSGVTQTPKHLITATGQRVTLRCSPRSGDLSVYWYQQSLDQGLQFLIQYYNGEERAKGNILERFSAQQFPDLHSELNLSSLELGDSALYFCASRPGLAGGPSFFGPGTRLTVL.

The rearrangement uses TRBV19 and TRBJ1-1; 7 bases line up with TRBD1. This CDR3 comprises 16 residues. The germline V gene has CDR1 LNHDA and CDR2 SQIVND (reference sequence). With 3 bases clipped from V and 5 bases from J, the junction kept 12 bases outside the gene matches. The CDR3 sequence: CASSILTGQGGTEAFF. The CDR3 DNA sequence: TGTGCCAGTAGTATTCTGACAGGGCAAGGAGGGACTGAAGCTTTCTTT.

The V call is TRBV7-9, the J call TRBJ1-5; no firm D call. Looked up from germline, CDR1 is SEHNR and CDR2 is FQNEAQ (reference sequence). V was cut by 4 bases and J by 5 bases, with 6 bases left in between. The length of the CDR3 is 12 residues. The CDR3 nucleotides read TGTGCCAGCAGCTACGGGGATCAGCCCCAGCATTTT. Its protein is CASSYGDQPQHF.